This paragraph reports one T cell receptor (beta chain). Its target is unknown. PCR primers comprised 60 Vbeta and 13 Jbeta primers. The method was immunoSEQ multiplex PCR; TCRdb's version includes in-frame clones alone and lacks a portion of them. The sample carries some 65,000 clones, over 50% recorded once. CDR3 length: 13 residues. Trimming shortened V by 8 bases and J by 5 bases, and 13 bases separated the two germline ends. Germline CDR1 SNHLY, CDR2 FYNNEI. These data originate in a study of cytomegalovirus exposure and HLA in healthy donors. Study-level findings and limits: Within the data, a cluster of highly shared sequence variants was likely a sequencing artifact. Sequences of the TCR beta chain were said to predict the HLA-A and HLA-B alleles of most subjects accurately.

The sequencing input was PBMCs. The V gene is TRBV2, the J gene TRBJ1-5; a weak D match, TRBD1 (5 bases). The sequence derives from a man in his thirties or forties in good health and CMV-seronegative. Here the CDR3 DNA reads TGTGCCAGCGGCCGGTGGGGGGATCAGCCCCAGCATTTT. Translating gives CASGRWGDQPQHF. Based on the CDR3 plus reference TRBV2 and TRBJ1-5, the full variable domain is EPEVTQTPSHQVTQMGQEVILRCVPISNHLYFYWYRQILGQKVEFLVSFYNNEISEKSEIFDDQFSVERPDGSNFTLKIRSTKLEDSAMYFCASGRWGDQPQHFGDGTRLSIL.